Below are 8 T cell receptor beta chains sequenced from a single sample in a study of early T cells in non-severe SARS-CoV-2 infection. TCRdb re-derived calls from the 5' RACE reads in MiXCR, one entry per CDR3 protein. This table holds tens of thousands of distinct CDR3 sequences, 14% found once. Sequenced input: whole blood. These TCRs come from an adult who was a healthcare worker with PCR-confirmed SARS-CoV-2 infection or an uninfected control (not recorded which).

This clonotype was counted at least ten times. This chain's CDR3 is CASSRPRGAPWETDTQYF. CDR3 nucleotide sequence: TGTGCCAGCAGCCGGCCCCGGGGGGCCCCGTGGGAAACAGATACGCAGTATTTT. This chain uses TRBV7-2 with TRBJ2-3; D is possibly TRBD2 (7 bases). Germline loops: CDR1 SGHTA, CDR2 FQGNSA. CDR3 length: 18 residues. V lost 5 bases to trimming and J lost 3 bases, with 24 bases between them.

The J gene is TRBJ2-1, the V gene TRBV29-1; D unresolved. This CDR3 has 14 residues. CDR1 SQVTM and CDR2 ANQGSEA come from the germline V gene. V gave up 7 bases and J gave up 6 bases, with 19 bases separating them. The CDR3 DNA sequence: TGCAGCGCTGATAAGGTCGGCAGCGTCAATGAGCAGTTCTTC. Amino acids: CSADKVGSVNEQFF.

This clonotype was counted between two and nine times. The gene calls are TRBV20-1 and TRBJ2-7; a possible D gene is TRBD2 (6 bases). Trimming cost V 1 base and J 5 bases, with 12 bases left between them. Germline-derived CDR1 and CDR2 are DFQATT and SNEGSKA (reference sequence). The CDR3 runs 13 residues. The CDR3 nucleotides read TGCAGTGCTAGAGGTGGAGGGATACACGAGCAGTACTTC. Its translation is CSARGGGIHEQYF.

The genes are TRBV20-1 and TRBJ2-3, with D uncertain. Germline V gives CDR1 DFQATT, CDR2 SNEGSKA (reference sequence). The CDR3 totals 15 residues. Deletions cut 0 bases from V and 4 bases from J, with 14 bases between. The CDR3 is CSARDRRTAPDTQYF. CDR3 bases: TGCAGTGCTAGAGATCGTAGAACAGCCCCAGATACGCAGTATTTT.

This clonotype was detected a few times. The chain employs TRBV4-2 and TRBJ1-2; D remains ambiguous. Germline-derived CDR1 and CDR2 are LGHNA and YNFKEQ. The CDR3 extends over 15 amino acids. Trimming left V 4 bases short and J 8 bases short, with 20 bases between. The DNA of the CDR3 is TGTGCCAGCAGCCCTCCCGGTCGACCGAGCCACGGCTACACCTTC. Residues: CASSPPGRPSHGYTF.

This clonotype has a handful of counts. The rearrangement uses TRBV29-1 and TRBJ1-1; D is possibly TRBD1 (5 bases). Germline CDR1 is SQVTM and CDR2 is ANQGSEA. V was pared by 6 bases and J by 1 base, with 9 bases between. The CDR3 totals 12 residues. The CDR3 nucleotides read TGCAGCGTAAAACAGGAGAACACTGAAGCTTTCTTT. Translated: CSVKQENTEAFF.

The gene calls are TRBV6-1 and TRBJ1-1; 8 bases match TRBD1. Germline CDR1 MNHNS, CDR2 SASEGT. With 7 bases clipped from V and 1 base from J, the junction kept 8 bases outside the gene matches. CDR3 length equals 15 residues. CDR3 coding DNA: TGTGCCAGCACCATGAGGGGGACAGGGAACACTGAAGCTTTCTTT. Translated: CASTMRGTGNTEAFF.

This rearrangement joins TRBV6-5 to TRBJ2-3; D is undetermined. The length of the CDR3 is 14 residues. Germline V lookup: CDR1 MNHEY, CDR2 SVGAGI. The ends were cut back, 0 bases at V and 6 bases at J, with 10 bases in the middle. Here the CDR3 reads CASSYSLKLDTQYF. DNA for the CDR3: TGTGCCAGCAGTTACTCGTTGAAGCTGGATACGCAGTATTTT.